These 19 T cell receptor beta chains were sequenced from one sample in a study of siplizumab effects on memory and regulatory T cells. Profiling relied on immunoSEQ multiplex PCR, and the TCRdb table lists in-frame clones only, not all of them. The sample has about 120,000 clones, less than 95% seen once. Sequenced material: non-Treg CD4+ T cells sorted from blood. The receptor source for this set is a human donor in good health.

The chain joins TRBV12-5 to TRBJ2-1; the D gene could be TRBD1 or TRBD2 (5 bases each). There are 14 residues in the CDR3. Trimming took 1 base from V and 6 from J, leaving 10 bases between them. CDR1 is LGHNT and CDR2 is FRNRAP in the germline V gene. DNA of the CDR3: TGTGCTAGTGGTTTGGCCACTAGGGGCAATGAGCAGTTCTTC. Translation gives CASGLATRGNEQFF.

The V gene is TRBV18, the J gene TRBJ2-5; 11 positions match TRBD1. CDR3 length: 15 residues. The V gene's germline CDR1 is KGHSH and CDR2 LQKENI. Losses at the gene ends were 3 bases for V and 4 bases for J; bases not matched to a gene: 4. The CDR3 nucleotides are TGTGCCAGCTCACCTGGACAGGGGGCTTCAGAGACCCAGTACTTC. It codes for CASSPGQGASETQYF.

This chain links TRBV5-1 with TRBJ2-7; the D gene is possibly TRBD1 (6 bases). The germline V gene has CDR1 SGHRS and CDR2 YFSETQ. The CDR3 runs to 14 residues. V was clipped by 2 bases and J by 3 bases, with 12 bases between them. The CDR3 sequence is CASSFGRGFYEQYF. The CDR3 bases are TGCGCCAGCAGCTTCGGCAGGGGATTCTACGAGCAGTACTTC.

This sequence joins TRBV7-6 and TRBJ1-6; no definite D call. This CDR3 spans 12 amino acids. From germline, CDR1 is SGHVS and CDR2 FNYEAQ. The ends were cut back, 6 bases at V and 1 base at J, with 1 base in the middle. This CDR3 reads CASSSYNSPLHF. The CDR3, as DNA: TGTGCCAGCAGTTCCTATAATTCACCCCTCCACTTT.

V and J are TRBV7-3 and TRBJ1-1, with D unresolved. The germline gives CDR1 SGHTA, CDR2 FQGTGA. The V end was cut by 2 bases, the J end by 0 bases, with 4 bases between. This CDR3 region has 13 residues. This chain's CDR3 is CASSLSVNTEAFF. In nucleotides, the CDR3 is TGTGCCAGCAGCTTATCAGTGAACACTGAAGCTTTCTTT. Full variable domain (remainder filled in from reference TRBV7-3 and TRBJ1-1): GAGVSQTPSNKVTEKGKYVELRCDPISGHTALYWYRQSLGQGPEFLIYFQGTGAADDSGLPNDRFFAVRPEGSVSTLKIQRTERGDSAVYLCASSLSVNTEAFFGQGTRLTVV.

The rearrangement uses TRBV6-5 and TRBJ2-1; 7 nucleotides line up with TRBD1. V dropped 7 bases and J dropped 8; count of bases not matched to a gene: 14. Looked up from germline, CDR1 is MNHEY and CDR2 is SVGAGI. This CDR3 has 15 residues. The CDR3 region is CASKSTGAGFHEQFF. In nucleotides, the CDR3 is TGTGCCAGCAAGTCTACAGGGGCCGGGTTCCATGAGCAGTTCTTC.

The CDR3 DNA reads TGTGCCAGCAGCTCCCAGGACAGAGCCAGTTACTTC. Amino acid sequence: CASSSQDRASYF. The genes are TRBV7-2 and TRBJ2-7, with D perhaps TRBD1 (6 bases). There are 12 residues in the CDR3. The V gene lost 4 bases and the J gene lost 13 bases, with 17 bases spanning the gap. CDR1 and CDR2 (germline): SGHTA, FQGNSA.

This clone was observed a single time. The chain is built from TRBV9 and TRBJ1-1; the D gene is possibly TRBD1 (6 bases). From germline, CDR1 is SGDLS and CDR2 YYNGEE. With 2 bases removed from V and 1 base from J, the gap between germline ends came to 9 bases. The CDR3 contains 14 residues. As DNA, the CDR3 is TGTGCCAGCAGCGTCAGGACAGCGAACACTGAAGCTTTCTTT. It yields the protein CASSVRTANTEAFF.

The gene calls are TRBV5-4 and TRBJ2-5; D gene unclear. The ends were cut back, 0 bases at V and 1 base at J, with 1 base in the middle. The CDR3 totals 12 residues. The germline V gene encodes CDR1 SGHNT and CDR2 YYREEE (reference sequence). The CDR3 DNA reads as TGTGCCAGCAGCTTGGCCCAAGAGACCCAGTACTTC. Translated: CASSLAQETQYF.

V is TRBV7-9 and J is TRBJ2-3, with D perhaps TRBD1 (5 bases). The CDR3 has 15 residues. V lost 2 bases and J lost 0, with 9 bases in between. Germline CDR1 is SEHNR and CDR2 is FQNEAQ (reference sequence). CDR3 sequence: CASSLRQRSTDTQYF. Written as DNA, the CDR3 is TGTGCCAGCAGCTTAAGACAGAGAAGCACAGATACGCAGTATTTT.

The chain has TRBV9 and TRBJ2-7; TRBD1 matches 8 bases. This CDR3 has 15 residues. The V segment lost 3 bases and the J segment 0 bases; nucleotides outside the gene matches: 5. Per the germline V gene, CDR1 is SGDLS and CDR2 is YYNGEE. CDR3 protein: CASSGGTGPSYEQYF. CDR3 in DNA: TGTGCCAGCAGCGGGGGGACAGGTCCCTCCTACGAGCAGTACTTC.

The rearrangement joins TRBV5-6 to TRBJ2-3; 9 bases are a match to TRBD1. The germline V gene encodes CDR1 SGHDT and CDR2 YYEEEE. The CDR3 is 15 residues long. Trimming removed 4 bases from V and 5 bases from J; junction bases left unmatched: 8. The DNA of the CDR3 is TGTGCCAGCAGCACCTTACAGGGGGCAGGAGATACGCAGTATTTT. Protein sequence: CASSTLQGAGDTQYF. Supplemented by reference TRBV5-6 and TRBJ2-3, the full variable domain reads DAGVTQSPTHLIKTRGQQVTLRCSPKSGHDTVSWYQQALGQGPQFIFQYYEEEERQRGNFPDRFSGHQFPNYSSELNVNALLLGDSALYLCASSTLQGAGDTQYFGPGTRLTVL.

CDR3 in DNA: TGTGCCAGCAGCTTAGGCGGGAGTGGAGATACGCAGTATTTT. Protein product: CASSLGGSGDTQYF. This rearrangement joins TRBV7-9 to TRBJ2-3; 7 bases map to TRBD2. The CDR3 runs to 14 residues. From germline, CDR1 is SEHNR and CDR2 FQNEAQ (reference sequence). V lost 1 base, J lost 5 bases, and 3 bases stayed unmatched.

Details on this clone: This sample also contains other DNA sequences that code for the same CDR3. V gene TRBV27 combines with J gene TRBJ2-5; D remains unclear. CDR1 and CDR2 (germline): MNHEY, SMNVEV (reference sequence). V was trimmed by 3 bases and J by 4 bases, leaving 9 bases between them. The CDR3 has 13 amino acids. In nucleotides, the CDR3 is TGTGCCAGCAGTTTTATGGGTCGAGAGACCCAGTACTTC. The encoded protein is CASSFMGRETQYF.

V and J are TRBV18 and TRBJ1-3, with unresolved D. The CDR3 is 15 residues long. CDR1 is KGHSH and CDR2 is LQKENI in the germline V gene. Trimming took off 3 bases at V and 0 bases at J, with 9 bases between the two ends. The CDR3 sequence is CASSPYTNSGNTIYF. CDR3 coding DNA: TGTGCCAGCTCACCGTACACGAACTCTGGAAACACCATATATTTT.

This clone appeared once. The chain employs TRBV6-5 and TRBJ1-3; D is unclear. The V gene lost 5 bases and the J gene lost 0 bases, with 8 bases spanning the gap. Germline loops: CDR1 MNHEY, CDR2 SVGAGI. This CDR3 region has 14 residues. CDR3 sequence reads: CASSPTVSGNTIYF. The CDR3, as DNA: TGTGCCAGCAGTCCCACGGTCTCTGGAAACACCATATATTTT.

V usage is TRBV2 and J usage is TRBJ1-1; D unresolved. Germline CDR1 reads SNHLY; CDR2 reads FYNNEI. V was clipped by 3 bases and J by 3 bases, with 2 bases between them. This CDR3 is 11 amino acids long. The CDR3 region is CASSDYTEAFF. The DNA of the CDR3 is TGTGCCAGCAGTGACTACACTGAAGCTTTCTTT.

This sequence joins TRBV14 and TRBJ2-7, with unresolved D. V gave up 1 base and J gave up 5 bases, with 15 bases separating them. CDR3 length: 15 amino acids. Germline V gives CDR1 SGHDN, CDR2 FVKESK. CDR3 coding DNA: TGTGCCAGCAGCCAAGTGTTGGTCCCGGGCCACGAGCAGTACTTC. Translating it yields CASSQVLVPGHEQYF.

The gene calls are TRBV9 and TRBJ2-1, with D possibly TRBD1 on 5 matching bases. V lost 5 bases and J 4 bases, leaving 10 bases between the germline ends. Per the germline V gene, CDR1 is SGDLS and CDR2 is YYNGEE. The CDR3 covers 13 residues. The CDR3 protein is CASSQGTYNEQFF. CDR3 nucleotide sequence: TGTGCCAGCAGTCAGGGCACGTACAATGAGCAGTTCTTC.